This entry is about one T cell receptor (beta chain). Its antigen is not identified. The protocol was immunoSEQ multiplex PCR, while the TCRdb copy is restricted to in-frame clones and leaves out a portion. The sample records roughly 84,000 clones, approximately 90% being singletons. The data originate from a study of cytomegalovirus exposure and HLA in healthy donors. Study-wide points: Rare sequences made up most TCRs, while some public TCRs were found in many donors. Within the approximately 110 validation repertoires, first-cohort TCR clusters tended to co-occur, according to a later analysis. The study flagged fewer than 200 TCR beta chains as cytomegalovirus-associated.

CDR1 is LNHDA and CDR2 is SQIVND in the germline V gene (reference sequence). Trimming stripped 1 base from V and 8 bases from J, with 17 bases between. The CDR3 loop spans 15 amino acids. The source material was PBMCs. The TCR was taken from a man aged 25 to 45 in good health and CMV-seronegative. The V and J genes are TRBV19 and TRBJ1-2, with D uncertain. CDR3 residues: CASSIGRERNLGYTF. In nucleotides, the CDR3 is TGTGCCAGTAGTATAGGGAGGGAGAGGAACCTCGGCTACACCTTC.